The entry that follows covers one T cell receptor beta chain sequence. The data originate from a study of blood T cell repertoires in COVID-19. Background on the study: Spain, Italy and the United States supplied samples that represented acute and convalescent COVID-19. From T cells, B-cell-depleted T cells, or PBMCs came the material, which was cDNA or gDNA.

The V gene end was trimmed by 5 bases and the J gene end by 8 bases; junction bases not matched to a gene: 5. CDR1 is SGHVS and CDR2 is FNYEAQ in the germline V gene. The CDR3 has 15 residues. Original handling: Reference gene primer amplification gave nucleated cell count estimates. TCRdb's table, derived via immunoSEQ multiplex PCR, lists solely in-frame clones and lacks some. V and J calls and clone size follow that table, whereas D and trimming were derived from the DNA. The sample includes about 92,000 clones, 80% of them seen just once. The receptor comes from an older woman with acute or convalescent COVID-19. The sample comprised peripheral blood. The rearrangement joins TRBV7-6 to TRBJ2-1; 14 bases fit TRBD2. The chain's CDR3 is CASSPGLAGVDEQFF. The CDR3 DNA reads as TGTGCCAGCAGCCCGGGACTAGCGGGAGTAGATGAGCAGTTCTTC.